This entry is about one T cell receptor beta chain. Trimming cost V 2 bases and J 0 bases, with 13 bases left between them. The CDR3 is made up of 16 amino acids. Germline values: CDR1 MNHNS, CDR2 SASEGT. The sample comes from a study of control samples from healthy donors and cancer patients. Repertoires were generated with immunoSEQ multiplex PCR, while TCRdb's copy carries only in-frame clones and drops some. Of about 130,000 clones listed, approximately 90% are singletons. The sequence derives from a man aged 18 to 29 in good health. V gene TRBV6-1 combines with J gene TRBJ1-1; perhaps TRBD1 as D (6 bases). The sample consisted of blood. In nucleotides, the CDR3 is TGTGCCAGCAGTGAAAGTGGCAGGGGTTTGAACACTGAAGCTTTCTTT. It encodes CASSESGRGLNTEAFF.